One and the same sample provided the 23 T cell receptor beta chains below, sequenced in a study of blood T cell repertoires in COVID-19. Measured with immunoSEQ multiplex PCR; TCRdb has only the in-frame clones, and not every one. The sample has some 150,000 clones, approximately 88% seen once. The sequenced sample consisted of peripheral blood. The receptors were gathered from an older man with acute or convalescent COVID-19.

This chain connects TRBV2 to TRBJ1-3, with D possibly TRBD1 on 6 matching bases. Germline V gene sequence: CDR1 SNHLY, CDR2 FYNNEI. Trimming removed 0 bases from V and 4 bases from J, with 22 bases in between. The CDR3 is made up of 19 amino acids. The CDR3 nucleotides are TGTGCCAGCAGTGAAGCGCTACTAAGGGGAATAGACAGGGGAAACACCATATATTTT. It yields the protein CASSEALLRGIDRGNTIYF.

This clone was counted between two and nine times. The chain carries TRBV25-1 and TRBJ2-4; tentatively, D is TRBD1 (6 bases). Germline V gene data show CDR1 as MGHDK and CDR2 as SYGVNS. Deletions cut 3 bases from V and 0 bases from J, with 12 bases between. This CDR3 is 16 amino acids long. This chain's CDR3 is CASSEGHVQAKNIQYF. DNA of the CDR3: TGTGCCAGCAGTGAGGGACACGTACAAGCCAAAAACATTCAGTACTTC.

This clone was counted a few times. The chain combines TRBV24-1 with TRBJ1-5; no clear D gene. The CDR3 runs to 14 residues. V was trimmed by 5 bases and J by 1 base, leaving 8 bases between them. CDR1 and CDR2 from the germline V gene are KGHDR and SFDVKD. CDR3 amino acids: CATSVSGSNQPQHF. CDR3 nucleotides: TGTGCCACCAGTGTTTCGGGGAGCAATCAGCCCCAGCATTTT.

The CDR3 DNA reads TGTGCCACCAGTGACAGCGCGCTCCCTCCCCGGTGGGAGCTGTTTTTT. Translating it yields CATSDSALPPRWELFF. V gene TRBV24-1 combines with J gene TRBJ2-2; no clear D. This CDR3 has 16 residues. Trimming left V 4 bases short and J 9 bases short, with 20 bases between. Germline assignment: CDR1 KGHDR and CDR2 SFDVKD.

The chain combines TRBV30 with TRBJ2-1, with D tentatively TRBD2 (6 bases). From germline, CDR1 is GTSNPN and CDR2 SVGIG (reference sequence). V lost 3 bases and J lost 4, with 19 bases in between. The CDR3 length is 16 residues. The CDR3 region is CAWRPPGSGGYNEQFF. CDR3 sequence (DNA): TGTGCCTGGAGACCGCCGGGAAGTGGGGGGTACAATGAGCAGTTCTTC.

V gene TRBV15 combines with J gene TRBJ2-5; D gene unclear. Germline values: CDR1 LNHNV, CDR2 YYDKDF (reference sequence). V dropped 3 bases and J dropped 3 bases, with 8 bases sitting between them. This CDR3 has 13 amino acids. The CDR3 DNA reads TGTGCCACCAGCAGTAGATATGAAGAGACCCAGTACTTC. It encodes CATSSRYEETQYF.

The count of this clone is one. Within the sample, other DNA sequences also encode this same CDR3. The genes are TRBV5-1 and TRBJ2-2; D is unresolved. The V end was cut by 0 bases, the J end by 0 bases, with 6 bases between. CDR1 and CDR2 (germline): SGHRS, YFSETQ. The CDR3 totals 15 residues. The CDR3 DNA is TGCGCCAGCAGCTTGGCAGGCACGAACACCGGGGAGCTGTTTTTT. It specifies CASSLAGTNTGELFF.

The CDR3 spells CATSDSGSGSRDEQFF. CDR3 sequence (DNA): TGTGCCACCAGTGATAGCGGGAGCGGGAGTAGGGATGAGCAGTTCTTC. The V gene is TRBV24-1, the J gene TRBJ2-1; 8 positions agree with TRBD2. In germline, CDR1 is KGHDR, CDR2 SFDVKD. V gave up 3 bases and J gave up 8 bases; unmatched junction bases: 11. This CDR3 has 16 residues.

The CDR3 sequence: CASSIQGALNSPLHF. CDR3 in DNA: TGTGCCAGTAGTATTCAGGGGGCATTGAATTCACCCCTCCACTTT. The chain employs TRBV19 and TRBJ1-6; 8 bases are a match to TRBD1. Trimming removed 3 bases from V and 7 bases from J; junction bases left unmatched: 5. This CDR3 spans 15 amino acids. CDR1 is LNHDA and CDR2 is SQIVND in the germline V gene (reference sequence). The full variable domain, in which reference TRBV19 and TRBJ1-6 provide the parts outside the CDR3, is DGGITQSPKYLFRKEGQNVTLSCEQNLNHDAMYWYRQDPGQGLRLIYYSQIVNDFQKGDIAEGYSVSREKKESFPLTVTSAQKNPTAFYLCASSIQGALNSPLHFGNGTRLTVT.

The V and J genes are TRBV27 and TRBJ2-7; 9 bases are shared with TRBD1. V dropped 5 bases and J dropped 2; count of bases not matched to a gene: 7. Per the germline V gene, CDR1 is MNHEY and CDR2 is SMNVEV (reference sequence). The CDR3 runs to 15 residues. This CDR3 is CASSKDRDRAYEQYF. The CDR3 DNA is TGTGCCAGCAGTAAAGACCGGGACAGGGCCTACGAGCAGTACTTC.

The CDR3 nucleotides are TGTGCCAGCAGTTCCGCCAAGGACAACCTCCAGTTCTTC. This translates into CASSSAKDNLQFF. The chain carries TRBV28 and TRBJ2-1, with D maybe TRBD1 (5 bases). The germline CDR1 and CDR2 sequences are MDHEN and SYDVKM. The V end lost 4 bases, the J end lost 13 bases, and 17 bases lay between the germline ends. The CDR3 loop spans 13 amino acids.

The V gene is TRBV3-1 (or the pseudogene TRBV3-2), the J gene TRBJ2-3; 7 bases align to TRBD2. The CDR3 has 19 amino acids. V shed 0 bases, J shed 2 bases, and the junction held 14 bases outside the gene matches. The germline V gene encodes CDR1 LGHDT and CDR2 YNNKEL (reference sequence). The CDR3 spells CASSQDQALARGLTDTQYF. CDR3 sequence (DNA): TGTGCCAGCAGCCAAGATCAAGCACTAGCGCGGGGTCTCACAGATACGCAGTATTTT.

This clone was picked up a small number of times. This chain uses TRBV7-3 with TRBJ2-2; 9 bases align to TRBD1. CDR3 length: 14 amino acids. CDR1 SGHTA and CDR2 FQGTGA come from the germline V gene. Germline trimming cut 5 bases from V and 8 bases from J; bases unmatched to any gene: 6. The CDR3 coding sequence is TGTGCCAGCAGCCAAGGACAGGGGCTGGGGGAGCTGTTTTTT. Protein product: CASSQGQGLGELFF.

There are many counts of this clone. J is TRBJ2-7 and V is TRBV6-4; D might be TRBD1 (5 bases). The CDR3 is 15 amino acids. CDR1 is MRHNA, CDR2 SNTAGT, per germline. V was clipped by 0 bases and J by 6 bases, with 15 bases between them. CDR3 nucleotides: TGTGCCAGCAGTGACTCAGGGTTGTTGGGGCTCGAGCAGTACTTC. Protein sequence: CASSDSGLLGLEQYF.

This clone was counted between two and nine times. The chain employs TRBV30 and TRBJ2-7; 7 positions match TRBD1. Germline V CDR1 and CDR2: GTSNPN, SVGIG (reference sequence). The CDR3 extends over 13 amino acids. The trim removed 5 bases at V and 6 bases at J, leaving 10 bases unmatched. This CDR3 reads CAWARGRALEQYF. DNA for the CDR3: TGTGCCTGGGCTAGGGGGCGCGCGCTCGAGCAGTACTTC.

The rearrangement uses TRBV10-1 and TRBJ2-4; possible D gene TRBD1, 6 bases. The germline V gene encodes CDR1 WNHNN and CDR2 SYGVQD (reference sequence). This CDR3 has 13 residues. Deletions cut 5 bases from V and 8 bases from J, with 13 bases between. CDR3 DNA: TGCGCCAGCAGTAACGGACAGTCGGACATTCAGTACTTC. It yields the protein CASSNGQSDIQYF.

The chain is built from TRBV27 and TRBJ2-5, with a possible D match to TRBD2 (6 bases). The CDR3 runs to 15 residues. Trimming removed 3 bases from V and 4 bases from J, with 15 bases in between. Germline V gene data show CDR1 as MNHEY and CDR2 as SMNVEV (reference sequence). The CDR3 loop is CASSLTGLIGETQYF. DNA for the CDR3: TGTGCCAGCAGTTTGACCGGACTAATTGGAGAGACCCAGTACTTC.

The V gene is TRBV18, the J gene TRBJ1-5, with a weak D call TRBD1 (5 bases). CDR1 is KGHSH, CDR2 LQKENI, per germline. V gave up 6 bases and J gave up 3 bases, with 18 bases separating them. The CDR3 contains 16 residues. The CDR3 is CASSSRWGQTNQPQHF. Written as DNA, the CDR3 is TGTGCCAGCTCCTCTCGGTGGGGCCAAACCAATCAGCCCCAGCATTTT.

This clone was seen more than once but under ten times. The chain combines TRBV6-5 with TRBJ1-4; 7 bases match TRBD1. Per the germline V gene, CDR1 is MNHEY and CDR2 is SVGAGI. The CDR3 covers 13 residues. J was trimmed by 11 bases and V by 0 bases; bases with no gene match: 3. CDR3 residues: CASSYSKGGKLFF. CDR3 nucleotide sequence: TGTGCCAGCAGTTACTCGAAAGGGGGCAAACTGTTTTTT.

The chain uses TRBV7-3 and TRBJ1-1; D is uncertain. Germline loops: CDR1 SGHTA, CDR2 FQGTGA. The ends were cut back, 2 bases at V and 5 bases at J, with 9 bases in the middle. The CDR3 runs 13 residues. The CDR3: CASSLQWETEAFF. The CDR3 DNA sequence: TGTGCCAGCAGCTTACAGTGGGAGACTGAAGCTTTCTTT.

The chain's CDR3 is CASSLQVNRRETQYF. CDR3 nucleotides: TGCGCCAGCAGCTTGCAGGTGAACAGAAGAGAGACCCAGTACTTC. The gene calls are TRBV5-1 and TRBJ2-5, with unresolved D. V lost 1 base, J lost 4 bases, and 14 bases lay in between. The CDR3 consists of 15 residues. Per germline, CDR1 SGHRS and CDR2 YFSETQ.

CDR3 sequence: CASSDSEGVYGANVLTF. CDR3 nucleotide sequence: TGTGCCAGCAGTGATTCGGAAGGGGTATACGGGGCCAACGTCCTGACTTTC. The genes are TRBV2 and TRBJ2-6; a possible D gene is TRBD1 (5 bases). V lost 3 bases and J lost 4, with 16 bases in between. The CDR3 spans 17 residues. Germline CDR1 SNHLY, CDR2 FYNNEI.

The chain links TRBV7-2 to TRBJ1-2; a weak D match, TRBD1 (5 bases). Germline CDR1 and CDR2: SGHTA and FQGNSA. The CDR3 has 14 amino acids. V was trimmed by 2 bases and J by 1 base, leaving 8 bases between them. The CDR3 DNA is TGTGCCAGCAGCTTATGGGGCAGTAACTATGGCTACACCTTC. Its protein is CASSLWGSNYGYTF.